This T cell receptor beta chain was found in a study of cytomegalovirus exposure and HLA in healthy donors. PCR employed 60 Vbeta and 13 Jbeta primers. Sequencing used immunoSEQ multiplex PCR; TCRdb keeps in-frame clones, though not all of them. The sample yields about 130,000 clones, about 11% seen once. Germline V lookup: CDR1 SGHTA, CDR2 FQGTGA. The CDR3 spans 17 residues. Losses at the gene ends were 0 bases for V and 8 bases for J; bases not matched to a gene: 11. This clone was picked up a small number of times. The receptor was derived from a woman under 30 in good health and CMV-seropositive. This chain links TRBV7-3 with TRBJ1-4, with 8 bases lining up with TRBD1. Sequences were obtained from PBMCs. The DNA for the CDR3 is TGTGCCAGCAGCTTAACCCCACAGGGGGAAGGGGAAGAAAAACTGTTTTTT. Translating it yields CASSLTPQGEGEEKLFF.